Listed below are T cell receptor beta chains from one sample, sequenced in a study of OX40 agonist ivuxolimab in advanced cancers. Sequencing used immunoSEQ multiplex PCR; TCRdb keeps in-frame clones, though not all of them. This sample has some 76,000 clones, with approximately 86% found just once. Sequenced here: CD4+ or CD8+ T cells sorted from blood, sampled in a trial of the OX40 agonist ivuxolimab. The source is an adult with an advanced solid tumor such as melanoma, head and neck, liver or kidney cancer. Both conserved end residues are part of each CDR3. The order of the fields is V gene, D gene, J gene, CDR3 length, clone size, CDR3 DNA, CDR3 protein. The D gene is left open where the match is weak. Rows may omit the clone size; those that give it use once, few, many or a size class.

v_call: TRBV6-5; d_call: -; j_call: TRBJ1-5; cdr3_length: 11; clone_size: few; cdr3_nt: TGTGCCAGCAGCCGCAATCAGCCCCAGCATTTT; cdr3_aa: CASSRNQPQHF
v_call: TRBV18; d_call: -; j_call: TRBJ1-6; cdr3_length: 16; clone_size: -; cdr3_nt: TGTGCCAGCTCACCGAGGGGGTTGATGGGGAATTCACCCCTCCACTTT; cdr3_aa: CASSPRGLMGNSPLHF
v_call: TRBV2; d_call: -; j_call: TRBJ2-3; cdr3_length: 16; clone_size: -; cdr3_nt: TGTGCCAGCAGTGTACAGGGGACTTCTAGCACAGATACGCAGTATTTT; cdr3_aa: CASSVQGTSSTDTQYF
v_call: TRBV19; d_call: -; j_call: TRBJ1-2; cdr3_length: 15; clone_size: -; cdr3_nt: TGTGCCAGTAGTATGTTGAGGGCGGTTAACTATGGCTACACCTTC; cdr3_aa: CASSMLRAVNYGYTF
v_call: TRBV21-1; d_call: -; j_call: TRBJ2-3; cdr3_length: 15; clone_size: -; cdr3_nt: TGTGCCAGCAGCCCCGGGGGAACCCGCACAGATACGCAGTATTTT; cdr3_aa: CASSPGGTRTDTQYF
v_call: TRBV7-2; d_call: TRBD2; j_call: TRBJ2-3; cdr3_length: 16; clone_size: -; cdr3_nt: TGTGCCAGCAAACGGACTAGCGGGGGGGCTGTAGATACGCAGTATTTT; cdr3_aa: CASKRTSGGAVDTQYF
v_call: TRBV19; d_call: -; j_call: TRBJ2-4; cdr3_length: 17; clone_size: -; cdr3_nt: TGTGCCAGTAGTATTCTTGGGATGGGCCAACGAGGAAACATTCAGTACTTC; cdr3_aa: CASSILGMGQRGNIQYF
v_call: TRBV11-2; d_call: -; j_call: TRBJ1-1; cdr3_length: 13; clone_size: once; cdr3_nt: TGTGCCAGCAGCCCGACAAGAGCCTTTGGGGCTTTCTTT; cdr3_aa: CASSPTRAFGAFF
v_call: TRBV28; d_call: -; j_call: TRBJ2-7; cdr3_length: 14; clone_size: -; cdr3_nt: TGTGCCAGCAGACAGGGATCTACCGCCTACGAGCAGTACTTC; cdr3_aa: CASRQGSTAYEQYF
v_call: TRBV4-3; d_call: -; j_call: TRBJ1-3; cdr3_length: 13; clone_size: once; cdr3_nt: TGCGCCAGCAGCCAAGGTGTTCAAAACACCATATATTTT; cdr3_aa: CASSQGVQNTIYF
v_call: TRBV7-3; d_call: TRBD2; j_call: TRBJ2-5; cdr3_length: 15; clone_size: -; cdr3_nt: TGTGCCAGCAGCCCCGGGACTAGCGGGAGGGGGACCCAGTACTTC; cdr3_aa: CASSPGTSGRGTQYF
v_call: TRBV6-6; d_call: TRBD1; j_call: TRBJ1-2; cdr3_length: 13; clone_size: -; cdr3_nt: TGTGCCAGCACCCGGACAGGGACGGGTGGCTACACCTTC; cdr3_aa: CASTRTGTGGYTF
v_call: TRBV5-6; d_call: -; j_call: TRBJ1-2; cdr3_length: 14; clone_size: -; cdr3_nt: TGTGCCAGCAGCTTCGGCACCTTGGATTATGGCTACACCTTC; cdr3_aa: CASSFGTLDYGYTF
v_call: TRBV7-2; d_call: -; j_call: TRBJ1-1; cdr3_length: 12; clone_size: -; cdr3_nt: TGTGCCAGCAGCTTCGTGCGCACTGAAGCTTTCTTT; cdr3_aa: CASSFVRTEAFF
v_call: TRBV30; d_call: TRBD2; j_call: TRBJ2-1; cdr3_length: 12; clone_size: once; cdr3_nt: TGTGCCTGGACCGGGACTAGCTATGAGCAGTTCTTC; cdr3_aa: CAWTGTSYEQFF
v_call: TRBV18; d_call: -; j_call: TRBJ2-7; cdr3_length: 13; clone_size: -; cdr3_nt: TGTGCCAGCTCCCAGGGGTCGGACAACGAGCAGTACTTC; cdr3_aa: CASSQGSDNEQYF
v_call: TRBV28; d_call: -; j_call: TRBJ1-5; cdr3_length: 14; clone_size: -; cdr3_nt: TGTGCCAGCAGTTTCGGACGAAGCAATCAGCCCCAGCATTTT; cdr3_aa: CASSFGRSNQPQHF
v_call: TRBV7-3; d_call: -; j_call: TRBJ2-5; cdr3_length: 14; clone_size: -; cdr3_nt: TGTGCCAGCAGCGTCACAGGGGGGGTAGAGACCCAGTACTTC; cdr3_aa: CASSVTGGVETQYF
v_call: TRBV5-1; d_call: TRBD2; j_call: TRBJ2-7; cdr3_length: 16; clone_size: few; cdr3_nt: TGCGCCAGCAGCTTGGCACTAGCGGGAGGAGGGAACGAGCAGTACTTC; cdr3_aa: CASSLALAGGGNEQYF
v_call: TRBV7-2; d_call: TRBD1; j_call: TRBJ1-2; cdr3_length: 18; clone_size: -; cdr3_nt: TGTGCCAGCAGCTTAGCCGTCAGTACAGGGGTCCAGTCCTATGGCTACACCTTC; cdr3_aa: CASSLAVSTGVQSYGYTF
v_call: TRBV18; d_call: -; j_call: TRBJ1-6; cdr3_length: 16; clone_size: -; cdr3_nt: TGTGCCAGCTCACCCGAAGCGGGGGCGGATAATTCACCCCTCCACTTT; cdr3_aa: CASSPEAGADNSPLHF
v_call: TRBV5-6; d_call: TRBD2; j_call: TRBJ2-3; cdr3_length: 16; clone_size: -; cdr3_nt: TGTGCCAGCAGCTTGATAGGAAGCGGGGCCACAGATACGCAGTATTTT; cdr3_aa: CASSLIGSGATDTQYF